This TCR beta chain was identified during a study of beta chain features in type 1 diabetes. Across the whole study: What patients shared with healthy donors was a similar profile of age, gender and cell yields. Points from the study as a whole: TCRB CDR3 length was moderately but significantly reduced in all four CD4+ subsets of Type 1 diabetes patients. A cDNA-based sequencing approach could over-represent cells with high TCR expression.

Expressed TCRB transcripts were sequenced because the isolated RNA had all been reverse transcribed beforehand. Data came from immunoSEQ multiplex PCR; TCRdb stores just in-frame clones and leaves some out. Among under 400,000 clones listed, over 10% were seen once. Germline V gene lookup returns CDR1 SEHNR and CDR2 FQNEAQ (reference sequence). The CDR3 sequence is 13 residues long. The germline V and J ends were trimmed by 5 bases and 4 bases, with 10 bases remaining between them. This clone turned up a few times. Its antigen is as yet unknown. Input material: naive CD4+ T cells from blood. This chain joins TRBV7-9 and TRBJ2-3; D not certain. This receptor was identified in a young woman with type 1 diabetes. CDR3 in amino acids: CASSPTVADTQYF. DNA for the CDR3: TGTGCCAGCAGCCCCACGGTCGCAGATACGCAGTATTTT.